This T cell receptor beta chain was obtained from a study of cytomegalovirus exposure and HLA in healthy donors. Looking at the study overall: Unique TCR beta sequences numbering around 110 million came from around 180 million T cells in an earlier analysis.

The study ran its PCR with 60 Vbeta and 13 Jbeta primers. Clones were read by immunoSEQ multiplex PCR, and TCRdb kept only the in-frame ones, dropping some. The sample yields more than 100,000 clones, over 65% seen once. Concerning this clone: What it binds is not known.

The study's findings and limits: When a later analysis compared HLA-associated TCR beta chains with equally common others, the HLA-associated chains turned out to be more clonally expanded and to have lower generation probabilities.

Germline loops: CDR1 SGHRS, CDR2 YFSETQ. With 0 bases clipped from V and 5 bases from J, the junction kept 2 bases outside the gene matches. The CDR3 spans 14 residues. V gene TRBV5-1 combines with J gene TRBJ2-5, with TRBD2 matching over 9 bases. This sequence was found in a woman aged 25 to 39 in good health and CMV-seropositive. The specimen was PBMCs. CDR3 residues: CASSLASGGETQYF. In DNA, the CDR3 is TGCGCCAGCAGCTTGGCCAGCGGGGGGGAGACCCAGTACTTC.